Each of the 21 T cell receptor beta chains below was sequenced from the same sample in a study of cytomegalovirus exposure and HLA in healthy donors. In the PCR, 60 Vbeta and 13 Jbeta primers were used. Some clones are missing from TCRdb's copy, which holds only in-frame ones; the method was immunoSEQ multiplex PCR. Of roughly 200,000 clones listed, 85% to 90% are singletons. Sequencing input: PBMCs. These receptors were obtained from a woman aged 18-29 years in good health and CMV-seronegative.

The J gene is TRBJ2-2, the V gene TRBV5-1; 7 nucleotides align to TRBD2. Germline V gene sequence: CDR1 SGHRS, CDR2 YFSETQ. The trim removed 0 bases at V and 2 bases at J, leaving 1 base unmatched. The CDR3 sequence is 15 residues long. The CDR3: CASSLAAGNTGELFF. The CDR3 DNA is TGCGCCAGCAGCTTGGCAGCGGGAAACACCGGGGAGCTGTTTTTT.

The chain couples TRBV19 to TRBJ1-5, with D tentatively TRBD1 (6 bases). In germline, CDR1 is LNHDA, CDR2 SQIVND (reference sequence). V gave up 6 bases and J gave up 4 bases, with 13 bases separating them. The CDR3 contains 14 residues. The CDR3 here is CASRNDRLNQPQHF. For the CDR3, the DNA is TGTGCCAGTAGAAATGACAGGTTAAATCAGCCCCAGCATTTT.

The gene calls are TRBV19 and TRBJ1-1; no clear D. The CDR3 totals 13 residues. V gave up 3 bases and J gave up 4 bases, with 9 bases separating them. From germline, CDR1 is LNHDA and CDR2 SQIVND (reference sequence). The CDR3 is CASSMLPGTEAFF. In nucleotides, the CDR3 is TGTGCCAGTAGTATGCTCCCGGGCACTGAAGCTTTCTTT. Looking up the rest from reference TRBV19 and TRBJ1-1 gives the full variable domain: DGGITQSPKYLFRKEGQNVTLSCEQNLNHDAMYWYRQDPGQGLRLIYYSQIVNDFQKGDIAEGYSVSREKKESFPLTVTSAQKNPTAFYLCASSMLPGTEAFFGQGTRLTVV.

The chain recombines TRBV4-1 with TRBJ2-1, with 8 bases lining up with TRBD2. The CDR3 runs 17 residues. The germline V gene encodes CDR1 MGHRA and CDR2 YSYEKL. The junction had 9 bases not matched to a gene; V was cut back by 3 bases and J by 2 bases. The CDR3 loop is CASSQITSGLAYNEQFF. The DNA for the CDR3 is TGCGCCAGCAGCCAGATTACTAGCGGACTTGCCTACAATGAGCAGTTCTTC.

In DNA, the CDR3 is TGTGCCAGCAGCTTAGGAGACAGGGGGATCTCTGGAAACACCATATATTTT. It encodes CASSLGDRGISGNTIYF. The rearrangement joins TRBV11-3 to TRBJ1-3; 9 bases match TRBD1. The germline V gene encodes CDR1 SGHNT and CDR2 YENEEA. With 1 base clipped from V and 0 bases from J, the junction kept 4 bases outside the gene matches. This CDR3 has 17 residues.

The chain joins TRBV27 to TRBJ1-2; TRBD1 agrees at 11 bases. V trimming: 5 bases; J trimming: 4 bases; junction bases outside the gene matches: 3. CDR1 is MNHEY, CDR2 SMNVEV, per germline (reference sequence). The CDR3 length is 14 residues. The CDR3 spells CASSGDRGGYGYTF. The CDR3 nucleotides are TGTGCCAGCAGTGGGGACAGGGGGGGCTATGGCTACACCTTC.

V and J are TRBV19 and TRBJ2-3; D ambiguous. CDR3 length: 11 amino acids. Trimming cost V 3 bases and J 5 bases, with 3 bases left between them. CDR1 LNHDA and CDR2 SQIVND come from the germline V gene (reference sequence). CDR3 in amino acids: CASSIGDTQYF. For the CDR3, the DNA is TGTGCCAGTAGTATCGGAGATACGCAGTATTTT.

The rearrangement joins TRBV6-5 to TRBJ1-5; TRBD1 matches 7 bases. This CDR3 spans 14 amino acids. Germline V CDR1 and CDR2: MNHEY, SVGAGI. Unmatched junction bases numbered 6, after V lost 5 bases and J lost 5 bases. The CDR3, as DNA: TGTGCCAGCAGTGGAGACAGGGTCTATCAGCCCCAGCATTTT. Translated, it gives CASSGDRVYQPQHF.

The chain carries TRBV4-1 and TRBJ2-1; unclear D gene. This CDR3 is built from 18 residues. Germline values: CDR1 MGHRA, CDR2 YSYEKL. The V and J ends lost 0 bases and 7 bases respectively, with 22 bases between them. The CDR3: CASSQEPSRAHDGNEQFF. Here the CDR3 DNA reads TGCGCCAGCAGCCAAGAACCTTCCCGTGCCCACGACGGGAATGAGCAGTTCTTC.

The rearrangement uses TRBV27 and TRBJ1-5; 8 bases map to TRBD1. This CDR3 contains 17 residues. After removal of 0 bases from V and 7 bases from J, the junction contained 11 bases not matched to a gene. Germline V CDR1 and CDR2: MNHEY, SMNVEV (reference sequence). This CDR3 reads CASSLSPTGGLDQPQHF. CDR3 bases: TGTGCCAGCAGTTTATCTCCCACAGGGGGACTTGACCAGCCCCAGCATTTT.

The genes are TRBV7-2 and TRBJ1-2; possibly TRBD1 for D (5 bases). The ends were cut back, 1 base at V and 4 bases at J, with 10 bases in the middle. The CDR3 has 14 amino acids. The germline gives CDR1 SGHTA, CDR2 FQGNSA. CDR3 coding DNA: TGTGCCAGCAGCTTAGTGAGCCAGGGCTATGGCTACACCTTC. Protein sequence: CASSLVSQGYGYTF.

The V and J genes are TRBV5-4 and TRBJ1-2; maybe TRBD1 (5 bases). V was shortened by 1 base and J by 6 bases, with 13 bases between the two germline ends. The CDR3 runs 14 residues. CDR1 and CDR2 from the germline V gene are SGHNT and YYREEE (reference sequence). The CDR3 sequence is CASSLFWGQDGYTF. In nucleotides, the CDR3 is TGTGCCAGCAGCTTGTTCTGGGGCCAAGATGGCTACACCTTC.

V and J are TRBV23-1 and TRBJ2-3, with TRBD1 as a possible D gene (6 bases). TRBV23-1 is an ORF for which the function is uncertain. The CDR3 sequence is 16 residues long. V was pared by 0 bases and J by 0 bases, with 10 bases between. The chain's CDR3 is CASSQSVTGSTDTQYF. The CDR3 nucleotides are TGCGCCAGCAGTCAATCGGTAACAGGGAGCACAGATACGCAGTATTTT.

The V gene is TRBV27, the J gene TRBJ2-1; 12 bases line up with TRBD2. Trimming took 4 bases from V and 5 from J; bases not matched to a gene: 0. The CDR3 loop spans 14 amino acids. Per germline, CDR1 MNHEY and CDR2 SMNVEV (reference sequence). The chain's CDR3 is CASSSSGGDNEQFF. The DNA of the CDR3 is TGTGCCAGCAGTTCTAGCGGGGGGGACAATGAGCAGTTCTTC.

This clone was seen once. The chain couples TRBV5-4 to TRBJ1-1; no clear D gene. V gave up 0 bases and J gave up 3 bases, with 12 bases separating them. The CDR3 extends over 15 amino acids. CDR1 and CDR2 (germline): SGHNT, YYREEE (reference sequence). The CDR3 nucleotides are TGTGCCAGCAGCTTGGACGAGGGTTTGGACACTGAAGCTTTCTTT. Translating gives CASSLDEGLDTEAFF.

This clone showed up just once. The CDR3 coding sequence is TGCAGCGCAGTGGGACAGAGGGGGCCCGGGGAGCTGTTTTTT. This translates into CSAVGQRGPGELFF. J is TRBJ2-2 and V is TRBV29-1, with TRBD1 matching over 7 bases. The junction had 11 bases not matched to a gene; V was cut back by 7 bases and J by 6 bases. CDR1 and CDR2 from the germline V gene are SQVTM and ANQGSEA. This CDR3 region has 14 residues.

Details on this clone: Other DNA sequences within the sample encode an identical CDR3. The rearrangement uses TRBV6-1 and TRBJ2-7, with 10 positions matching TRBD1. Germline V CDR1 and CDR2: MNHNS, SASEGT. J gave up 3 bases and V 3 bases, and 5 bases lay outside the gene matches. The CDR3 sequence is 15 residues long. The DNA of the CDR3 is TGTGCCAGCAGTGAGGGGACAGGGGACTTCTACGAGCAGTACTTC. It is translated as CASSEGTGDFYEQYF.

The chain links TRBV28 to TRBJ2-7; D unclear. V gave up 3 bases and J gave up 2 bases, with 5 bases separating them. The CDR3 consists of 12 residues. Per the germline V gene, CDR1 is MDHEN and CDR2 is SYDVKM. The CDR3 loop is CASSFIAYEQYF. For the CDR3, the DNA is TGTGCCAGCAGTTTCATAGCCTACGAGCAGTACTTC.

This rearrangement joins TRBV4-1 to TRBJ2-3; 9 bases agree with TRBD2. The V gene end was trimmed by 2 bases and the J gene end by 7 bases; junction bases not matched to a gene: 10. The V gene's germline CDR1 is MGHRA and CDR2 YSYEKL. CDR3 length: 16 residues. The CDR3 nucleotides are TGCGCCAGCAGCCAACCGGGACTAGCCAGACCAAATACGCAGTATTTT. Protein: CASSQPGLARPNTQYF.

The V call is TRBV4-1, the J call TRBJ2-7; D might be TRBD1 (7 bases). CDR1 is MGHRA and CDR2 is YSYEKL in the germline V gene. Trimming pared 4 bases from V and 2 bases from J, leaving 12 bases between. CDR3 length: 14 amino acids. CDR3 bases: TGCGCCAGCAGCCCCAGGGGGGCGGCCTACGAGCAGTACTTC. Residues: CASSPRGAAYEQYF.

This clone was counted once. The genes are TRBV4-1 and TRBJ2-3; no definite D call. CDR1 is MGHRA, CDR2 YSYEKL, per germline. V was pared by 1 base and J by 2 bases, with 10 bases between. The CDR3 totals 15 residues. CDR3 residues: CASSQVSAATDTQYF. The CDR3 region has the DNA TGCGCCAGCAGCCAAGTCAGTGCGGCCACAGATACGCAGTATTTT.